This entry concerns a single TCR beta chain. V gave up 2 bases and J gave up 6 bases, with 15 bases separating them. Germline V gene lookup returns CDR1 PRHDT and CDR2 FYEKMQ (reference sequence). This CDR3 region has 15 residues. These data belong to a study of blood T cell repertoires in COVID-19. Assay used: immunoSEQ multiplex PCR; TCRdb lists only in-frame clones, some missing. This table holds 300,000 to 400,000 clones, 87% found once. The receptor was isolated from a man aged 25-45 years with COVID-19, enrolled during active disease. Source material: peripheral blood. V and J are TRBV13 and TRBJ2-3, with a weak D call TRBD1 (6 bases). This chain's CDR3 is CASSLRAMQGDTQYF. In nucleotides, the CDR3 is TGTGCCAGCAGCTTAAGGGCCATGCAGGGGGATACGCAGTATTTT.